This is a list of T cell receptor beta chains from one sample in a study of T cell repertoires in cytomegalovirus infection. TCRdb reanalysed the reads using MiXCR and keeps one entry per CDR3 protein. The sample consists of about 480,000 distinct CDR3 sequences, roughly a third of them appearing once. Their antigens are not known. Sequenced material: cultured PBMCs, taken from culture after CMV antigen stimulation. The receptors come from a human donor in good health (CMV status not recorded). Some clones in this sample may be carry-over from other donors' samples. Both conserved end residues are part of each CDR3. The order of the fields is V gene, clone size, D gene, J gene, CDR3 protein, CDR3 DNA. D genes are given only for firm matches. Size is omitted from some rows. Given values are once, few, many or a class for expanded clones.

v_gene: TRBV3-1
abundance: few
d_gene: .
j_gene: TRBJ2-2
CDR3aa: CASSHQMRGTHSGELFF
CDR3nt: TGTGCCAGCAGCCATCAGATGCGGGGCACCCACTCCGGGGAGCTGTTTTTT

v_gene: TRBV11-3
abundance: many
d_gene: .
j_gene: TRBJ2-1
CDR3aa: CASSLVFGRGVNNEQFF
CDR3nt: TGTGCCAGCAGCTTAGTATTTGGCAGGGGGGTGAACAATGAGCAGTTCTTC

v_gene: TRBV15
abundance: .
d_gene: .
j_gene: TRBJ2-7
CDR3aa: CATSARTTGHEQYF
CDR3nt: TGTGCCACCAGCGCGCGGACGACGGGCCACGAGCAGTACTTC

v_gene: TRBV7-6
abundance: few
d_gene: .
j_gene: TRBJ1-1
CDR3aa: CASSRDRPSEAFF
CDR3nt: TGTGCCAGCAGCCGCGATCGACCGAGTGAAGCTTTCTTT

v_gene: TRBV4-1
abundance: .
d_gene: .
j_gene: TRBJ2-5
CDR3aa: CASSQPTRADGETQYF
CDR3nt: TGCGCCAGCAGCCAACCGACAAGGGCCGATGGAGAGACCCAGTACTTC

v_gene: TRBV12-3/TRBV12-4
abundance: .
d_gene: .
j_gene: TRBJ1-1
CDR3aa: CASSNPGVTEAFF
CDR3nt: TGTGCCAGCAGCAACCCCGGCGTCACTGAAGCTTTCTTT

v_gene: TRBV15
abundance: few
d_gene: .
j_gene: TRBJ2-1
CDR3aa: CATSRDLPRAEGEQFF
CDR3nt: TGTGCCACCAGCAGAGATCTCCCGAGAGCCGAAGGAGAGCAGTTCTTC

v_gene: TRBV24-1
abundance: .
d_gene: .
j_gene: TRBJ2-1
CDR3aa: CATSDLAGARGEQFF
CDR3nt: TGTGCCACCAGTGATTTGGCGGGCGCGAGAGGTGAGCAGTTCTTC

v_gene: TRBV11-2
abundance: many
d_gene: TRBD2
j_gene: TRBJ2-1
CDR3aa: CASSSEGLALGNEQFF
CDR3nt: TGTGCCAGCAGCTCTGAGGGACTAGCGTTGGGTAATGAGCAGTTCTTC

v_gene: TRBV6-5
abundance: .
d_gene: .
j_gene: TRBJ1-1
CDR3aa: CASSYIGGGTEAFF
CDR3nt: TGTGCCAGCAGTTACATTGGGGGCGGGACTGAAGCTTTCTTT

v_gene: TRBV12-3/TRBV12-4
abundance: .
d_gene: .
j_gene: TRBJ2-1
CDR3aa: CASSFQGGNEQFF
CDR3nt: TGTGCCAGCAGTTTCCAAGGGGGGAATGAGCAGTTCTTC

v_gene: TRBV20-1
abundance: few
d_gene: .
j_gene: TRBJ2-3
CDR3aa: CSASIAAGTDTQYF
CDR3nt: TGCAGTGCTAGTATAGCGGCGGGCACAGATACGCAGTATTTT

v_gene: TRBV6-2/TRBV6-3
abundance: .
d_gene: TRBD1
j_gene: TRBJ2-1
CDR3aa: CASSTQGAYNEQFF
CDR3nt: TGTGCCAGCAGTACTCAGGGGGCATACAATGAGCAGTTCTTC

v_gene: TRBV7-2
abundance: many
d_gene: .
j_gene: TRBJ2-1
CDR3aa: CASSDYNEQFF
CDR3nt: TGTGCCAGCAGCGACTACAATGAGCAGTTCTTC

v_gene: TRBV6-2/TRBV6-3
abundance: few
d_gene: .
j_gene: TRBJ2-3
CDR3aa: CASSVLEDPTDTQYF
CDR3nt: TGTGCCAGCAGCGTCCTGGAGGACCCCACAGATACGCAGTATTTT

v_gene: TRBV10-3
abundance: .
d_gene: .
j_gene: TRBJ2-7
CDR3aa: CAISALGKGADF
CDR3nt: TGTGCCATCAGTGCTCTAGGGAAGGGCGCAGACTTC

v_gene: TRBV11-2
abundance: few
d_gene: TRBD2
j_gene: TRBJ2-3
CDR3aa: CASSFPWRTSGTDTQYF
CDR3nt: TGTGCCAGCAGCTTCCCGTGGAGGACTAGCGGGACAGATACGCAGTATTTT

v_gene: TRBV7-2
abundance: many
d_gene: .
j_gene: TRBJ2-7
CDR3aa: CASSSNPTVPTGQYF
CDR3nt: TGTGCCAGCAGTTCCAATCCGACGGTCCCGACGGGGCAGTACTTC

v_gene: TRBV19
abundance: .
d_gene: .
j_gene: TRBJ1-1
CDR3aa: CASSFRAQNTEAFF
CDR3nt: TGTGCCAGTAGTTTCCGGGCTCAGAACACTGAAGCTTTCTTT

v_gene: TRBV11-2
abundance: .
d_gene: .
j_gene: TRBJ2-4
CDR3aa: CASSSIRGAGKNIQYF
CDR3nt: TGTGCCAGCAGCTCAATCAGGGGAGCGGGCAAAAACATTCAGTACTTC

v_gene: TRBV27
abundance: once
d_gene: .
j_gene: TRBJ2-7
CDR3aa: CASNDWTRPREQYF
CDR3nt: TGTGCCAGCAATGACTGGACACGGCCTCGGGAGCAGTACTTC

v_gene: TRBV27
abundance: few
d_gene: TRBD2
j_gene: TRBJ2-6
CDR3aa: CASSLRTSGDHSGANVLTF
CDR3nt: TGTGCCAGCAGTTTACGGACTAGCGGGGATCACTCTGGGGCCAACGTCCTGACTTTC

v_gene: TRBV7-2
abundance: many
d_gene: .
j_gene: TRBJ1-1
CDR3aa: CASSLRWGDTEAFF
CDR3nt: TGTGCCAGCAGCTTGCGTTGGGGGGACACTGAAGCTTTCTTT

v_gene: TRBV6-1
abundance: few
d_gene: TRBD2
j_gene: TRBJ2-5
CDR3aa: CASRELAGGVKTQYF
CDR3nt: TGTGCCAGCAGAGAGCTAGCGGGAGGAGTCAAGACCCAGTACTTC

v_gene: TRBV10-3
abundance: .
d_gene: TRBD1
j_gene: TRBJ1-2
CDR3aa: CAISDGDSYGYTF
CDR3nt: TGTGCCATCAGTGATGGGGACAGTTATGGCTACACCTTC

v_gene: TRBV6-5
abundance: .
d_gene: .
j_gene: TRBJ1-6
CDR3aa: CASSYLGQLRSPLHF
CDR3nt: TGTGCCAGCAGTTACCTAGGGCAGTTACGGTCACCCCTCCACTTT

v_gene: TRBV19
abundance: .
d_gene: TRBD1
j_gene: TRBJ2-1
CDR3aa: CASSTAGTDNNEQFF
CDR3nt: TGTGCCAGTAGTACCGCCGGGACAGACAACAATGAGCAGTTCTTC

v_gene: TRBV5-7
abundance: few
d_gene: TRBD2
j_gene: TRBJ2-1
CDR3aa: CASSLAGALAGGPYNEQFF
CDR3nt: TGTGCCAGCAGCTTAGCGGGGGCCCTAGCGGGAGGCCCCTACAATGAGCAGTTCTTC

v_gene: TRBV4-1
abundance: many
d_gene: .
j_gene: TRBJ2-4
CDR3aa: CASSPLGLAKNIQYF
CDR3nt: TGTGCCAGCAGCCCCCTCGGGTTAGCCAAAAACATTCAGTACTTC

v_gene: TRBV11-2
abundance: .
d_gene: .
j_gene: TRBJ2-3
CDR3aa: CASSLHQGAWADTQYF
CDR3nt: TGTGCCAGCAGCTTACATCAAGGGGCTTGGGCAGATACGCAGTATTTT

v_gene: TRBV29-1
abundance: .
d_gene: .
j_gene: TRBJ1-2
CDR3aa: CSGVLWGYGYTF
CDR3nt: TGCAGTGGTGTTTTATGGGGGTATGGCTACACCTTC

v_gene: TRBV9
abundance: .
d_gene: .
j_gene: TRBJ2-3
CDR3aa: CASSGARPDTQYF
CDR3nt: TGTGCCAGCAGCGGGGCTAGGCCAGATACGCAGTATTTT

v_gene: TRBV5-3
abundance: few
d_gene: .
j_gene: TRBJ1-1
CDR3aa: CARSLGAANTEAFF
CDR3nt: TGTGCCAGAAGCTTGGGAGCGGCTAACACTGAAGCTTTCTTT

v_gene: TRBV2
abundance: .
d_gene: TRBD1
j_gene: TRBJ1-5
CDR3aa: CASSHGTADQPQHF
CDR3nt: TGTGCCAGCAGCCACGGGACAGCAGATCAGCCCCAGCATTTT

v_gene: TRBV7-2
abundance: few
d_gene: .
j_gene: TRBJ2-5
CDR3aa: CASSRPPGGETQYF
CDR3nt: TGTGCCAGCAGCCGCCCCCCCGGGGGCGAGACCCAGTACTTC

v_gene: TRBV7-2
abundance: many
d_gene: .
j_gene: TRBJ2-3
CDR3aa: CASSRTRRTDTQYF
CDR3nt: TGTGCCAGCAGTCGGACAAGACGCACAGATACGCAGTATTTT

v_gene: TRBV12-3/TRBV12-4
abundance: .
d_gene: .
j_gene: TRBJ2-5
CDR3aa: CASSNGFRSETQYF
CDR3nt: TGTGCCAGCAGCAACGGGTTCCGAAGTGAGACCCAGTACTTC

v_gene: TRBV19
abundance: .
d_gene: TRBD2
j_gene: TRBJ2-1
CDR3aa: CASSWASGYPYNEQFF
CDR3nt: TGTGCCAGTAGTTGGGCTAGCGGGTATCCCTACAATGAGCAGTTCTTC

v_gene: TRBV20-1
abundance: few
d_gene: TRBD2
j_gene: TRBJ2-1
CDR3aa: CSASGLAGAYNEQFF
CDR3nt: TGCAGTGCTAGTGGACTAGCGGGAGCATACAATGAGCAGTTCTTC

v_gene: TRBV20-1
abundance: few
d_gene: TRBD2
j_gene: TRBJ2-1
CDR3aa: CSADGTSLSYNEQFF
CDR3nt: TGCAGTGCGGACGGGACTAGCCTTTCCTACAATGAGCAGTTCTTC

v_gene: TRBV7-2
abundance: many
d_gene: .
j_gene: TRBJ2-3
CDR3aa: CASSLDLRTDTQYF
CDR3nt: TGTGCCAGCAGCTTAGACCTTCGCACAGATACGCAGTATTTT

v_gene: TRBV11-2
abundance: many
d_gene: .
j_gene: TRBJ2-3
CDR3aa: CASSPPLSVDTQYF
CDR3nt: TGTGCCAGCAGCCCCCCTCTGTCGGTGGATACGCAGTATTTT

v_gene: TRBV5-5
abundance: few
d_gene: .
j_gene: TRBJ2-5
CDR3aa: CASSLMSGETQYF
CDR3nt: TGTGCCAGCAGCTTAATGTCGGGAGAGACCCAGTACTTC

v_gene: TRBV7-2
abundance: many
d_gene: TRBD2
j_gene: TRBJ2-4
CDR3aa: CASSSYTSGPLAKNIQYF
CDR3nt: TGTGCCAGCAGCTCCTACACTAGCGGGCCTCTAGCCAAAAACATTCAGTACTTC

v_gene: TRBV7-8
abundance: .
d_gene: TRBD2
j_gene: TRBJ2-7
CDR3aa: CASSFFLAGGTSSYEQYF
CDR3nt: TGTGCCAGCAGCTTTTTCCTAGCGGGAGGTACGTCCTCCTACGAGCAGTACTTC

v_gene: TRBV4-3
abundance: .
d_gene: .
j_gene: TRBJ2-1
CDR3aa: CASSQDLAVSSYNEQFF
CDR3nt: TGCGCCAGCAGCCAAGATCTAGCCGTCAGCTCCTACAATGAGCAGTTCTTC